This T cell receptor beta chain appears in the sequencing data of a study of blood T cell repertoires in COVID-19. Study background: PBMCs, B-cell-depleted T cells, or T cells provided the cDNA or gDNA that made up the material.

Study processing details: Amplification from reference gene primers served as the basis for estimated nucleated cell counts. Measured with immunoSEQ multiplex PCR; TCRdb has only the in-frame clones, and not every one. From that table come the V and J calls and clone size; the DNA was used to work out D and trimming. Among tens of thousands of clones listed, over 85% were seen once. The V gene end was trimmed by 0 bases and the J gene end by 5 bases; junction bases not matched to a gene: 3. The CDR3 covers 14 residues. Looked up from germline, CDR1 is SQVTM and CDR2 is ANQGSEA. This clone was counted only a few times.

The chain links TRBV29-1 to TRBJ1-1, with 10 bases fitting TRBD1. Sequenced sample: peripheral blood. This clonotype was obtained from a man between 60 and 70 years old with acute or convalescent COVID-19. The DNA for the CDR3 is TGCAGCGTTGAAGATAGACAGGGGGCAACTGAAGCTTTCTTT. It yields the protein CSVEDRQGATEAFF.